The present entry profiles one T cell receptor (beta chain) with its context. Assay: immunoSEQ multiplex PCR; the TCRdb copy retains only in-frame clones and omits some. Here the sample spans around 17,000 clones, about 85% being singletons. The CDR3 extends over 14 amino acids. Per the germline V gene, CDR1 is SGHRS and CDR2 is YFSETQ. V lost 3 bases to trimming and J lost 1 base, with 11 bases between them. The record originates from a study of PD-1 blockade in classical Hodgkin lymphoma. Relapses following autologous stem cell transplantation were seen in all patients, with brentuximab vedotin exposure varying. Magnetic negative selection served to purify CD4+ T cells out of PBMCs that had been thawed.

This TCR was sampled from a human donor with classical Hodgkin lymphoma. The rearrangement joins TRBV5-1 to TRBJ2-7; D possibly uses TRBD1 or TRBD2 (5 bases each). The sample was CD4+ T cells from blood, taken at baseline. The CDR3 reads CASSSGTGSYEQYF. The CDR3 DNA reads as TGCGCCAGCAGCTCTGGGACCGGTTCCTACGAGCAGTACTTC.